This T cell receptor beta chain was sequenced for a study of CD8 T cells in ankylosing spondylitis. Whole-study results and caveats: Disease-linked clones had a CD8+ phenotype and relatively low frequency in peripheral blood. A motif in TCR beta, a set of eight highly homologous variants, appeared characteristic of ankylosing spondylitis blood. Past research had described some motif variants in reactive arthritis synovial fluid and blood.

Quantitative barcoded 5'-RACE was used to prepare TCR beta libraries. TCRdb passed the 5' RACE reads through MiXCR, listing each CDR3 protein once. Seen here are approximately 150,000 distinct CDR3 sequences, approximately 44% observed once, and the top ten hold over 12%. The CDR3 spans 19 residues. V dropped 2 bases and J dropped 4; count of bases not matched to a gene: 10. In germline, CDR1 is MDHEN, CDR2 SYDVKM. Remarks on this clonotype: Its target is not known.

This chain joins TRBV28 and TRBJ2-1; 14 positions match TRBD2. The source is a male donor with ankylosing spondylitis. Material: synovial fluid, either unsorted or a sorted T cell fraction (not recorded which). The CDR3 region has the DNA TGTGCCAGCAGTTTACCTTGGACTAGCGGGAGGAGTCTATACAATGAGCAGTTCTTC. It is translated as CASSLPWTSGRSLYNEQFF. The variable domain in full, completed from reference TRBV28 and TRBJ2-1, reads DVKVTQSSRYLVKRTGEKVFLECVQDMDHENMFWYRQDPGLGLRLIYFSYDVKMKEKGDIPEGYSVSREKKERFSLILESASTNQTSMYLCASSLPWTSGRSLYNEQFFGPGTRLTVL.